The source of this T cell receptor beta chain is a study of blood T cell repertoires in COVID-19. What the recovered Cohort 3 donors had was two negative PCRs, clearance, or symptom resolution. As originally analysed: Reference gene primer amplification in the assay estimated nucleated cell counts. Clones were sequenced by immunoSEQ multiplex PCR, and TCRdb holds only the in-frame ones, with some missing. For V, J and clone size, that table is used; D and trimming come from the DNA. The sample lists 120,000 or so clones, roughly 84% occurring once. The CDR3 has 15 residues. Germline lookup yields CDR1 SGHTA and CDR2 FQGTGA. V lost 6 bases, J lost 1 base, and 13 bases lay in between.

Input material: PBMCs or T cells enriched from blood (not recorded which). The sequence was collected from a woman in her 30s who had recovered from COVID-19. This rearrangement joins TRBV7-3 to TRBJ2-1; possibly TRBD2 for D (6 bases). The CDR3 spells CASSRRRASYNEQFF. The CDR3 region has the DNA TGTGCCAGCAGTAGGAGGAGGGCTTCCTACAATGAGCAGTTCTTC.